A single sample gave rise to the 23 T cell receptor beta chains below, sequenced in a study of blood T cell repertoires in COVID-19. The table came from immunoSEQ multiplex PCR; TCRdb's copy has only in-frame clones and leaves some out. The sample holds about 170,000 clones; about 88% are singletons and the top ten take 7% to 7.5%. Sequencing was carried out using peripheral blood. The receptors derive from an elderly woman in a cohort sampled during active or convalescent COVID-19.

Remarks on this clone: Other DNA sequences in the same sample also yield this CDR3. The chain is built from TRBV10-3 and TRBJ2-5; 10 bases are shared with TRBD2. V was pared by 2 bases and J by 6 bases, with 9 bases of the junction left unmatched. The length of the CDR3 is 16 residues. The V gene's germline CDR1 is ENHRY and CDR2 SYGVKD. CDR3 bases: TGTGCCATCAGTGAGACGGGAACTAGCGGGGCAAAGACCCAGTACTTC. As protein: CAISETGTSGAKTQYF.

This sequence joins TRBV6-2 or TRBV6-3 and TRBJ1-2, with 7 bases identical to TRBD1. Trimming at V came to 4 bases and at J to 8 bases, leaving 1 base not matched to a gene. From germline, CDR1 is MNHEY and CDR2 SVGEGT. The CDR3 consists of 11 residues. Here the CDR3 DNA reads TGTGCCAGCAGTTTGACAGGGGGCTACACCTTC. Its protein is CASSLTGGYTF.

CDR3 DNA: TGTGCCAGCAGTTTTTGGGGCGGGTCGGGGGGTCGCTATGGCTACACCTTC. This gives the protein CASSFWGGSGGRYGYTF. This sequence joins TRBV28 and TRBJ1-2, with D possibly being TRBD1 (5 bases). CDR1 and CDR2 from the germline V gene are MDHEN and SYDVKM. V was cut by 3 bases and J by 4 bases, with 21 bases left in between. CDR3 length: 17 residues.

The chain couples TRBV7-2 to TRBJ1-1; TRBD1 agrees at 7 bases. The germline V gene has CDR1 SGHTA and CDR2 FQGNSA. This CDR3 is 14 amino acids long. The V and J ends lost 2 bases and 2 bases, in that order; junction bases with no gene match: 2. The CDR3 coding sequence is TGTGCCAGCAGCTTACTAGGGGGCAACACTGAAGCTTTCTTT. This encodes CASSLLGGNTEAFF.

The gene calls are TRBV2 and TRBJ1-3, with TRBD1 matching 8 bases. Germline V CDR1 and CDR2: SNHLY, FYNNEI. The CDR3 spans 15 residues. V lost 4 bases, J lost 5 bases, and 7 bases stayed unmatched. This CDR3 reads CASSGIGTGRNTIYF. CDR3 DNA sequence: TGTGCCAGCAGTGGAATCGGGACAGGTCGAAACACCATATATTTT.

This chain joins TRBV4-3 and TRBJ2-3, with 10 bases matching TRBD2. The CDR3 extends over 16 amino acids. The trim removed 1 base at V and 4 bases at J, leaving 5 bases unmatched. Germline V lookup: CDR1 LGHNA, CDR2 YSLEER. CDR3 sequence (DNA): TGCGCCAGCAGCCAAGTGTCGAGCGGGGGGGCAGATACGCAGTATTTT. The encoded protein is CASSQVSSGGADTQYF.

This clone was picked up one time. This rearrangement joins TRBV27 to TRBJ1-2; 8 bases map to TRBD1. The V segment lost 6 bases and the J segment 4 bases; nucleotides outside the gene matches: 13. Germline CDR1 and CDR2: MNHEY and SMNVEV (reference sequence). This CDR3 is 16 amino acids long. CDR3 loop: CASRHRQGIDPYGYTF. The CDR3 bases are TGTGCCAGCAGACACCGACAGGGGATTGATCCCTATGGCTACACCTTC.

CDR3 DNA: TGTGCCTGGAGTGTAAACCCCGGCAGGGGCGGCTACACCTTC. Translation: CAWSVNPGRGGYTF. The chain carries TRBV30 and TRBJ1-2; D might be TRBD1 (6 bases). Trimming pared 0 bases from V and 8 bases from J, leaving 16 bases between. Germline CDR1 GTSNPN, CDR2 SVGIG (reference sequence). This CDR3 has 14 amino acids.

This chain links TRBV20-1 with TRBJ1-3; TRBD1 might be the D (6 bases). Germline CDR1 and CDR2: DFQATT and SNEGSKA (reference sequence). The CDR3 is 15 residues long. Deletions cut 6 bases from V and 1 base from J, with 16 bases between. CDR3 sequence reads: CSASLPQGSGNTIYF. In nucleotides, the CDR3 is TGCAGTGCCAGTTTACCCCAGGGGTCTGGAAACACCATATATTTT.

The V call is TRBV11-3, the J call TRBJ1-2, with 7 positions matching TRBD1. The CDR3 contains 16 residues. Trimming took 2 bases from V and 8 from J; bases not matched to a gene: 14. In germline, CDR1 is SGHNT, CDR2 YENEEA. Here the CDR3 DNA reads TGTGCCAGCAGCTTAACAGGGGCCGTCCGCCGTGGGGGCTACACCTTC. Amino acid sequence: CASSLTGAVRRGGYTF.

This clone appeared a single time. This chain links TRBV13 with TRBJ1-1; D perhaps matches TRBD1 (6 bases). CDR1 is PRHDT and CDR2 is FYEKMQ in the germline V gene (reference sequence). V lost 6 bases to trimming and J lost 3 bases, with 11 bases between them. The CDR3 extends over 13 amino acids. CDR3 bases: TGTGCCAGCAGTTCCCAGGGGTACACTGAAGCTTTCTTT. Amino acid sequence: CASSSQGYTEAFF.

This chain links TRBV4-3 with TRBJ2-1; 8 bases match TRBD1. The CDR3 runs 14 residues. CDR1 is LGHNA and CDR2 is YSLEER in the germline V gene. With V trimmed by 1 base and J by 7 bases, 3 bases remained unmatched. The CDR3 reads CASSQGTGLNEQFF. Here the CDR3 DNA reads TGCGCCAGCAGCCAAGGGACAGGGTTGAATGAGCAGTTCTTC.

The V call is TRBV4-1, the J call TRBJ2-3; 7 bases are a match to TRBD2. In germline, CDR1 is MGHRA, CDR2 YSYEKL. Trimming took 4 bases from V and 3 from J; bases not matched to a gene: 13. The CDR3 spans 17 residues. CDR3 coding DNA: TGCGCCAGCAGCCCCGTTGGTGGCTGGGGAGGGACAGATACGCAGTATTTT. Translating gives CASSPVGGWGGTDTQYF.

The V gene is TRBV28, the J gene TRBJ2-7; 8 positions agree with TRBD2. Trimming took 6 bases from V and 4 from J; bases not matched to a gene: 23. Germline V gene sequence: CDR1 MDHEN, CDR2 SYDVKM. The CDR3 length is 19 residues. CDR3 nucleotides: TGTGCCAGCAGCTCCGCGAGGGGGACCGGATCGGCGGGGGGTTACGAGCAGTACTTC. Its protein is CASSSARGTGSAGGYEQYF.

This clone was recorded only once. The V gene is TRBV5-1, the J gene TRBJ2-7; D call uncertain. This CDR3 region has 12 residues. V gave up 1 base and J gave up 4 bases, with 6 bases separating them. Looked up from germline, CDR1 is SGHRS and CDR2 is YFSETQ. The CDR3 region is CASSLTLYEQYF. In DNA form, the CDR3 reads TGCGCCAGCAGCTTGACTCTATACGAGCAGTACTTC. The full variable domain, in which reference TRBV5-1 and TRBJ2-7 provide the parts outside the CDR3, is KAGVTQTPRYLIKTRGQQVTLSCSPISGHRSVSWYQQTPGQGLQFLFEYFSETQRNKGNFPGRFSGRQFSNSRSEMNVSTLELGDSALYLCASSLTLYEQYFGPGTRLTVT.

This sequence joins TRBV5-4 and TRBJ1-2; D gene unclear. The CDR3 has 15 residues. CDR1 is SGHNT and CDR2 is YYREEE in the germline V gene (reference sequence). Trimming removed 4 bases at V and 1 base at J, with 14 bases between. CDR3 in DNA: TGTGCCAGCAGCCCGCCCCCTCCAGTTAACTATGGCTACACCTTC. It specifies CASSPPPPVNYGYTF.

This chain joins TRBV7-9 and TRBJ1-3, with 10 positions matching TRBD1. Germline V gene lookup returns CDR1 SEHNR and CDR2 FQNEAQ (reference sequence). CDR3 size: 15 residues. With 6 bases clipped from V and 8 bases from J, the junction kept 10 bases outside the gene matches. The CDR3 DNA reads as TGTGCCAGCAGTTCTCCGGGACAGGGGATTCACACCATATATTTT. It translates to CASSSPGQGIHTIYF. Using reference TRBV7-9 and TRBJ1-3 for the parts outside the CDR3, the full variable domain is DTGVSQNPRHKITKRGQNVTFRCDPISEHNRLYWYRQTLGQGPEFLTYFQNEAQLEKSRLLSDRFSAERPKGSFSTLEIQRTEQGDSAMYLCASSSPGQGIHTIYFGEGSWLTVV.

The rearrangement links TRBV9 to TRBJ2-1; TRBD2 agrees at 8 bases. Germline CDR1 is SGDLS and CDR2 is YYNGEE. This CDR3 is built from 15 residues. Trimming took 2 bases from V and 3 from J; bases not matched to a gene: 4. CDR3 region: CASSVGTSFYNEQFF. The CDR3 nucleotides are TGTGCCAGCAGCGTTGGGACTAGTTTCTACAATGAGCAGTTCTTC.

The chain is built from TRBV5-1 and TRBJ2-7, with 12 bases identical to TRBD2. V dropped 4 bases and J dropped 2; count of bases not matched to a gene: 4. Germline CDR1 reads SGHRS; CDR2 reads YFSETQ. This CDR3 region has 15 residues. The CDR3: CASSPTSGGTYEQYF. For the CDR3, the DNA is TGCGCCAGCAGCCCGACTAGCGGGGGAACCTACGAGCAGTACTTC.

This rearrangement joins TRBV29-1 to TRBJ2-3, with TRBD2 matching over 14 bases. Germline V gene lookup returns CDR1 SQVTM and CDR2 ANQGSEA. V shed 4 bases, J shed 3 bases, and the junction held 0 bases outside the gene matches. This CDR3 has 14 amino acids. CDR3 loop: CSVGTSGGTDTQYF. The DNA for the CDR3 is TGCAGCGTTGGGACTAGCGGGGGGACAGATACGCAGTATTTT.

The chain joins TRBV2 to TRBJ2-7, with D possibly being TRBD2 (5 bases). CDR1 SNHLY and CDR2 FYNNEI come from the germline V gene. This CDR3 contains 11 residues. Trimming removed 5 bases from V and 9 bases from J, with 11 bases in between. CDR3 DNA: TGTGCCAGCAGTAAGGATGCGGGGCAGTACTTC. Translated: CASSKDAGQYF.

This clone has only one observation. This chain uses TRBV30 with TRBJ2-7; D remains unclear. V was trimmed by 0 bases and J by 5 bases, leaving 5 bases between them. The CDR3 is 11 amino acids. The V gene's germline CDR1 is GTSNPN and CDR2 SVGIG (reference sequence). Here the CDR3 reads CAWSVGDEQYF. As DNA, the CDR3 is TGTGCCTGGAGTGTGGGCGACGAGCAGTACTTC.

The CDR3 reads CASRPWTGNEKLFF. The CDR3, as DNA: TGTGCCAGCAGACCCTGGACAGGCAATGAAAAACTGTTTTTT. The chain links TRBV27 to TRBJ1-4, with 7 bases matching TRBD1. CDR1 and CDR2 (germline): MNHEY, SMNVEV (reference sequence). The CDR3 has 14 amino acids. V gave up 6 bases and J gave up 5 bases; unmatched junction bases: 6.